The 26 T cell receptor beta chains below come from one sample, sequenced in a study of blood T cell repertoires in COVID-19. Assay: immunoSEQ multiplex PCR; the TCRdb copy retains only in-frame clones and omits some. The data show a few hundred thousand clones, 80% to 90% seen once. The sample comprised PBMCs or T cells enriched from blood (not recorded which). The source of these receptors is a man aged 18-30 years who had recovered from COVID-19.

The genes are TRBV28 and TRBJ1-2, with D perhaps matching TRBD1 (6 bases). The V end lost 3 bases, the J end lost 8 bases, and 16 bases lay between the germline ends. The CDR3 length is 14 residues. The germline V gene encodes CDR1 MDHEN and CDR2 SYDVKM. CDR3 amino acids: CASSFGGASQGYTF. CDR3 bases: TGTGCCAGCAGTTTTGGGGGGGCATCTCAGGGCTACACCTTC.

The J gene is TRBJ1-1, the V gene TRBV2; 7 bases line up with TRBD1. V shed 0 bases and J 1 base; nucleotides not matched to a gene: 5. CDR1 is SNHLY, CDR2 FYNNEI, per germline. CDR3 length equals 16 residues. The CDR3 sequence is CASSEAGGQRNTEAFF. Written as DNA, the CDR3 is TGTGCCAGCAGTGAAGCGGGGGGACAGCGGAACACTGAAGCTTTCTTT.

V is TRBV4-3 and J is TRBJ2-2, with D possibly TRBD1 on 6 matching bases. Germline values: CDR1 LGHNA, CDR2 YSLEER. CDR3 length equals 15 residues. Trimming shortened V by 0 bases and J by 6 bases, and 11 bases separated the two germline ends. In nucleotides, the CDR3 is TGCGCCAGCAGCCAAGAACAGGGTCCGGCCGGGGAGCTGTTTTTT. It yields the protein CASSQEQGPAGELFF.

This clone was seen a handful of times. The chain combines TRBV4-2 with TRBJ2-2; the match to TRBD2 covers 8 bases. Germline CDR1 and CDR2: LGHNA and YNFKEQ. The CDR3 has 15 amino acids. The DNA for the CDR3 is TGTGCATCCACGACCCTAGCGGGGAACACCGGGGAGCTGTTTTTT. Translation: CASTTLAGNTGELFF.

This chain links TRBV7-9 with TRBJ2-7; D may be TRBD2 (6 bases). Germline V gives CDR1 SEHNR, CDR2 FQNEAQ (reference sequence). This CDR3 is 16 amino acids long. V lost 2 bases to trimming and J lost 2 bases, with 16 bases between them. The CDR3 spells CASSLNGGREAYEQYF. Written as DNA, the CDR3 is TGTGCCAGCAGCTTAAACGGAGGCAGGGAGGCCTACGAGCAGTACTTC.

This clone appeared a single time. The chain employs TRBV19 and TRBJ2-5; 9 nucleotides align to TRBD1. Trimming took 0 bases from V and 4 from J; bases not matched to a gene: 6. The germline CDR1 and CDR2 sequences are LNHDA and SQIVND (reference sequence). The CDR3 consists of 16 residues. CDR3 loop: CASSIDQGQGPETQYF. CDR3 DNA sequence: TGTGCCAGTAGTATAGATCAGGGACAGGGTCCAGAGACCCAGTACTTC. Complete variable domain (other parts from reference TRBV19 and TRBJ2-5): DGGITQSPKYLFRKEGQNVTLSCEQNLNHDAMYWYRQDPGQGLRLIYYSQIVNDFQKGDIAEGYSVSREKKESFPLTVTSAQKNPTAFYLCASSIDQGQGPETQYFGPGTRLLVL.

The rearrangement joins TRBV28 to TRBJ2-6, with D perhaps matching TRBD1 (6 bases). The CDR3 length is 16 residues. V was cut by 6 bases and J by 3 bases, with 15 bases left in between. From germline, CDR1 is MDHEN and CDR2 SYDVKM. CDR3 nucleotides: TGTGCCAGCAGCCTGACAGGATTCGGTGGGGCCAACGTCCTGACTTTC. Amino acids: CASSLTGFGGANVLTF.

CDR3 amino acids: CASSYRTGGLNEQFF. Here the CDR3 DNA reads TGTGCCAGCAGCTACCGGACAGGGGGGCTCAATGAGCAGTTCTTC. V usage is TRBV9 and J usage is TRBJ2-1; 10 bases map to TRBD1. The CDR3 covers 15 residues. Germline V gene lookup returns CDR1 SGDLS and CDR2 YYNGEE. V dropped 4 bases and J dropped 6; count of bases not matched to a gene: 7.

The rearrangement links TRBV4-2 to TRBJ2-1; weak D call: TRBD2 (6 bases). Germline CDR1 reads LGHNA; CDR2 reads YNFKEQ. The CDR3 contains 14 residues. V dropped 4 bases and J dropped 5 bases, with 12 bases sitting between them. The CDR3 nucleotides read TGTGCCAGCAGCCCTAGGACTATCCACAATGAGCAGTTCTTC. Protein product: CASSPRTIHNEQFF.

The gene calls are TRBV7-9 and TRBJ1-2; the D gene is possibly TRBD1 (5 bases). Looked up from germline, CDR1 is SEHNR and CDR2 is FQNEAQ (reference sequence). Trimming took 6 bases from V and 6 from J, leaving 14 bases between them. The CDR3 is made up of 13 amino acids. The CDR3 DNA sequence: TGTGCCAGCAGGGGTTGGGGGGAGGATGGCTACACCTTC. Protein product: CASRGWGEDGYTF.

The chain recombines TRBV5-1 with TRBJ1-4, with D possibly being TRBD1 (5 bases). Germline-derived CDR1 and CDR2 are SGHRS and YFSETQ. With 5 bases removed from V and 6 bases from J, the gap between germline ends came to 8 bases. This CDR3 contains 12 residues. CDR3 in amino acids: CASSRGDEKLFF. CDR3 sequence (DNA): TGCGCCAGCAGTCGGGGGGATGAAAAACTGTTTTTT.

This chain links TRBV11-2 with TRBJ1-2; a weak D match, TRBD1 (6 bases). Trimming cost V 5 bases and J 4 bases, with 17 bases left between them. CDR1 is SGHAT, CDR2 FQNNGV, per germline. The CDR3 totals 15 residues. CDR3 bases: TGTGCCAGCAGCCCCGGCGGGGGGCTGAGCTATGGCTACACCTTC. This gives the protein CASSPGGGLSYGYTF.

V usage is TRBV5-1 and J usage is TRBJ2-5; perhaps TRBD1 as D (6 bases). The CDR3 spans 15 residues. Trimming removed 4 bases from V and 1 base from J, with 14 bases in between. In germline, CDR1 is SGHRS, CDR2 YFSETQ. The CDR3 DNA is TGCGCCAGCAGCCAAACTACAGGGCTCCAAGAGACCCAGTACTTC. This translates into CASSQTTGLQETQYF.

The chain uses TRBV28 and TRBJ2-7; 12 nucleotides line up with TRBD1. The germline V gene encodes CDR1 MDHEN and CDR2 SYDVKM. With V trimmed by 5 bases and J by 4 bases, 9 bases remained unmatched. This CDR3 spans 16 amino acids. The CDR3 DNA sequence: TGTGCCAGCAGTCCCGGGACAGGGGGCGCGGTTTACGAGCAGTACTTC. It codes for CASSPGTGGAVYEQYF.

This chain links TRBV7-6 with TRBJ2-2; D is unresolved. Trimming pared 1 base from V and 5 bases from J, leaving 8 bases between. Germline CDR1 and CDR2: SGHVS and FNYEAQ. There are 14 residues in the CDR3. The CDR3 reads CASSLGQATGELFF. Here the CDR3 DNA reads TGTGCCAGCAGCTTAGGGCAAGCGACCGGGGAGCTGTTTTTT.

The V gene is TRBV19, the J gene TRBJ1-5, with D perhaps matching TRBD1 (5 bases). V was shortened by 6 bases and J by 5 bases, with 17 bases between the two germline ends. This CDR3 comprises 15 residues. The germline CDR1 and CDR2 sequences are LNHDA and SQIVND (reference sequence). CDR3 residues: CASRLTGPRYQPQHF. DNA for the CDR3: TGTGCCAGTAGGTTAACAGGCCCGAGGTATCAGCCCCAGCATTTT.

The V and J genes are TRBV7-6 and TRBJ2-2; possible D gene TRBD1, 5 bases. CDR3 size: 13 residues. Trimming pared 7 bases from V and 1 base from J, leaving 7 bases between. CDR1 and CDR2 from the germline V gene are SGHVS and FNYEAQ. The CDR3 nucleotides read TGTGCCAGCACCGACAGGAACACCGGGGAGCTGTTTTTT. It translates to CASTDRNTGELFF.

This clone was counted once. This sequence joins TRBV7-9 and TRBJ1-1, with D possibly matching TRBD1 (6 bases). CDR3 length: 14 amino acids. V was cut by 2 bases and J by 1 base, with 8 bases left in between. The V gene's germline CDR1 is SEHNR and CDR2 FQNEAQ (reference sequence). CDR3: CASSLQGTNTEAFF. CDR3 bases: TGTGCCAGCAGCTTACAGGGGACGAACACTGAAGCTTTCTTT. The variable domain in full, with the rest retrieved from reference TRBV7-9 and TRBJ1-1, is DTGVSQNPRHKITKRGQNVTFRCDPISEHNRLYWYRQTLGQGPEFLTYFQNEAQLEKSRLLSDRFSAERPKGSFSTLEIQRTEQGDSAMYLCASSLQGTNTEAFFGQGTRLTVV.

The chain joins TRBV10-3 to TRBJ1-1; 7 nucleotides match TRBD1. V was pared by 5 bases and J by 5 bases, with 2 bases of the junction left unmatched. The CDR3 length is 12 residues. The germline V gene has CDR1 ENHRY and CDR2 SYGVKD. The CDR3, as DNA: TGTGCCATCAGTCCGGGACAGACTGAAGCTTTCTTT. It is translated as CAISPGQTEAFF.

The CDR3 loop reads CASSSKPLEGHNEQFF. CDR3 nucleotide sequence: TGTGCCAGCAGCTCGAAGCCTCTGGAGGGACACAATGAGCAGTTCTTC. This chain connects TRBV11-2 to TRBJ2-1, with D perhaps TRBD2 (6 bases). Germline V gene sequence: CDR1 SGHAT, CDR2 FQNNGV. The CDR3 has 16 amino acids. The germline V and J ends were trimmed by 4 bases and 5 bases, with 18 bases remaining between them.

The J gene is TRBJ1-2, the V gene TRBV19, with D unclear. The length of the CDR3 is 14 residues. V dropped 5 bases and J dropped 1 base, with 11 bases sitting between them. Germline V CDR1 and CDR2: LNHDA, SQIVND (reference sequence). The CDR3 nucleotides read TGTGCCAGTAGTGACTACGACGTTAACTATGGCTACACCTTC. This codes for CASSDYDVNYGYTF.

The chain combines TRBV3-1 (or the pseudogene TRBV3-2) with TRBJ2-5; possibly TRBD1 for D (5 bases). The CDR3 runs 16 residues. Germline V CDR1 and CDR2: LGHDT, YNNKEL (reference sequence). Between the trimmed V and J ends, which lost 1 base and 2 bases, there was a span of 14 bases. The CDR3 DNA sequence: TGTGCCAGCAGCCAAGTTAGTGGGGCGAAACAAGAGACCCAGTACTTC. Its protein product is CASSQVSGAKQETQYF.

This chain links TRBV5-1 with TRBJ1-4; TRBD1 agrees at 12 bases. Losses at the gene ends were 5 bases for V and 7 bases for J; bases not matched to a gene: 9. CDR3 size: 16 residues. From germline, CDR1 is SGHRS and CDR2 YFSETQ. The CDR3 reads CASRSGTGGSGEKLFF. CDR3 nucleotide sequence: TGCGCCAGCAGAAGCGGGACAGGGGGCTCGGGTGAAAAACTGTTTTTT.

The chain uses TRBV19 and TRBJ1-3; 10 bases line up with TRBD1. This CDR3 is 15 amino acids long. Germline lookup yields CDR1 LNHDA and CDR2 SQIVND (reference sequence). V dropped 6 bases and J dropped 3; count of bases not matched to a gene: 5. Here the CDR3 reads CASRDRGRSGNTIYF. The CDR3 DNA sequence: TGTGCCAGTAGAGACAGGGGGCGAAGTGGAAACACCATATATTTT.

In this sample, this clone turned up once. The gene calls are TRBV5-4 and TRBJ1-1; maybe TRBD1 (5 bases). CDR1 SGHNT and CDR2 YYREEE come from the germline V gene (reference sequence). The ends were cut back, 0 bases at V and 5 bases at J, with 11 bases in the middle. The CDR3 is 14 residues long. The CDR3 sequence is CASSLEAGRTEAFF. The DNA of the CDR3 is TGTGCCAGCAGCTTGGAGGCAGGGAGGACTGAAGCTTTCTTT.

This rearrangement joins TRBV27 to TRBJ1-6; D remains unclear. This CDR3 is built from 16 residues. V lost 0 bases and J 7 bases, leaving 13 bases between the germline ends. Germline values: CDR1 MNHEY, CDR2 SMNVEV (reference sequence). The CDR3 is CASSLSFGGRNSPLHF. The CDR3 region has the DNA TGTGCCAGCAGTTTATCATTTGGAGGGAGGAATTCACCCCTCCACTTT.